Listed here are 3 T cell receptor beta chains from one sample, sequenced in a study of T cells after yellow fever vaccination. TCRdb processed the 5' RACE reads anew with MiXCR; each CDR3 protein has one entry. There are over 110,000 distinct CDR3 sequences in the sample; roughly 8% occur only once, and roughly 0.76% lies in the top ten. The sample in question was CD4+ T cells sorted from PBMCs, obtained 5 days after the yellow fever booster vaccination. These receptors were collected from a man younger than 40 who received the YFV17D yellow fever vaccine.

This clonotype was observed at least ten times. The chain links TRBV3-1 to TRBJ2-7; 7 bases match TRBD1. Germline CDR1 reads LGHDT; CDR2 reads YNNKEL (reference sequence). J lost 3 bases, V lost 2 bases, and 7 bases had no gene match. This CDR3 spans 15 amino acids. The CDR3 DNA follows: TGTGCCAGCAGCCAAACTCCGACAGGGCTCTACGAGCAGTACTTC. Its protein product is CASSQTPTGLYEQYF.

This clonotype was seen many times. The J gene is TRBJ2-7, the V gene TRBV2, with D tentatively TRBD1 or TRBD2 (5 bases each). Germline V gives CDR1 SNHLY, CDR2 FYNNEI. V lost 3 bases to trimming and J lost 2 bases, with 14 bases between them. The CDR3 contains 15 residues. The DNA of the CDR3 is TGTGCCAGCAGTGAGGGGGTCATAGGAGCCTACGAGCAGTACTTC. Translated, it gives CASSEGVIGAYEQYF.

This clonotype was seen many times. The chain carries TRBV5-1 and TRBJ2-1, with D unclear. V dropped 0 bases and J dropped 9 bases, with 4 bases sitting between them. Germline assignment: CDR1 SGHRS and CDR2 YFSETQ. The CDR3 contains 11 residues. The CDR3 region has the DNA TGCGCCAGCAGCTTGGGGAGTGAGCAGTTCTTC. It translates to CASSLGSEQFF.